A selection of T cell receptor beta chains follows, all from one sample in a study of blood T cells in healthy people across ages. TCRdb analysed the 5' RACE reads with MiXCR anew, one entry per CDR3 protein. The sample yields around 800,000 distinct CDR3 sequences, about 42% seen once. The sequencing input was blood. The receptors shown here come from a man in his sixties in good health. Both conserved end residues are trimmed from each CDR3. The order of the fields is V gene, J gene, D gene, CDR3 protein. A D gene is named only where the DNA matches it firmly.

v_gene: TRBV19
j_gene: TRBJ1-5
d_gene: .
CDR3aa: ASSILGAGNQPQH

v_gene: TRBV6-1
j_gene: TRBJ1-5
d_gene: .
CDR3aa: ASSEGGSNQPQH

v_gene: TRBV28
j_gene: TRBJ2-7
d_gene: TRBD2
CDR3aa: ASSLGAGKSYEQY

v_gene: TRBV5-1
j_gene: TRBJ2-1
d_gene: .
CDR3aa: ASSLDSGSYNEQF

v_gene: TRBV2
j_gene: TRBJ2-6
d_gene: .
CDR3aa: ASMLGASGANALT

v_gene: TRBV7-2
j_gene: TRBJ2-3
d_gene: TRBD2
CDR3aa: ASSFGGSRDTQY

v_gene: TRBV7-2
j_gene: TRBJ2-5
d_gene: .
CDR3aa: ASRPLRVGETQY

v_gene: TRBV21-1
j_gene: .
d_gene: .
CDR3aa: ASSTTVFYEQY

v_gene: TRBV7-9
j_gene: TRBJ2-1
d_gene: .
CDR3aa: ASSSTSGSRGQF

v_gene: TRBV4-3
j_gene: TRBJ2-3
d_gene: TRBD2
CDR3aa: ASSQVAGARTDTQY

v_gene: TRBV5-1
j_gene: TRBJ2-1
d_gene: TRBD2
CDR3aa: ASSIGFGGGPYNEQF

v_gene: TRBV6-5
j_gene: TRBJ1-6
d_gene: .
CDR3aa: ASSYSGPGQESLH

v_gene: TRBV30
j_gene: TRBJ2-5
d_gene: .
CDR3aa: AWSAQETQY

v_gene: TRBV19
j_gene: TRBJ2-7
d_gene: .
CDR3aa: ASGLSTLTYEQY

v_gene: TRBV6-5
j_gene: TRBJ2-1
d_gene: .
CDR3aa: ASSTGYNEQF

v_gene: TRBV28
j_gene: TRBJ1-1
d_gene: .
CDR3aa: ASSPPLPSMNTEAF

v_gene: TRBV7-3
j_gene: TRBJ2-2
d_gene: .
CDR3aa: ASSLFRDGTGELF

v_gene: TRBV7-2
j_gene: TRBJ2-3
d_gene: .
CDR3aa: ASSSQQGNTQY

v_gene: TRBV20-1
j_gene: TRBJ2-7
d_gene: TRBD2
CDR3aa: SASELAGDPREQY

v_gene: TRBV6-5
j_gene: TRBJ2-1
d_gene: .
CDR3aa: ASSPPRGYGDEQF

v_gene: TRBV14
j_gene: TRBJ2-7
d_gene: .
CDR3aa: ASSQDQGGQY

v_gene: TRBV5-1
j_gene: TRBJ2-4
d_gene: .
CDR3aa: ASSSPGEGKNIQY

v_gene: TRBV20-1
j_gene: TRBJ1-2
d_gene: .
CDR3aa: SASLSNYGYT

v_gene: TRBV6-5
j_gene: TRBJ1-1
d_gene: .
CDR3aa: ASSRPDSHTEAF

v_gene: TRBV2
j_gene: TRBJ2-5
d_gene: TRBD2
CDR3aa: ASSGTSGGQY

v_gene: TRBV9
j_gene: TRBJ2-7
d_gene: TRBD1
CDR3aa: ASSVAGDRVKNEQY

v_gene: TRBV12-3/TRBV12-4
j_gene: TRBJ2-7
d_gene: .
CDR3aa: ASSPGGTASYEQY

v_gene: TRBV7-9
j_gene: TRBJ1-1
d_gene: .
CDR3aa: ASSLVVGNTEAF

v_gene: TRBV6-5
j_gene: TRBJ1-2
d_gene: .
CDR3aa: ASSYLQGWRGYT

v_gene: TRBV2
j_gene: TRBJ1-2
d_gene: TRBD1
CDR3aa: AILRSGQGFDGYT

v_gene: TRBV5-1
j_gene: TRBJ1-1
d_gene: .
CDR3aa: ASSSDMNTEAF

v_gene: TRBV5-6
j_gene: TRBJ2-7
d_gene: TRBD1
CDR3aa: ASSPRTGSVGEQY

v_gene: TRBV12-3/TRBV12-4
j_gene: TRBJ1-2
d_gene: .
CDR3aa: ASVGGGYGYT

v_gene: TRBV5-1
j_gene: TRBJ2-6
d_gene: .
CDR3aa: ASSLSNSGANVLT

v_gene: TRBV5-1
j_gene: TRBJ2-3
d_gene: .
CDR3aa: ASSLSLGTDTQY

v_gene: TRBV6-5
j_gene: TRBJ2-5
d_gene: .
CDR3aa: ASSYKGGLETQY

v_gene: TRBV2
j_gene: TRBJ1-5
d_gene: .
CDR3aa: ASSARDNQPQH

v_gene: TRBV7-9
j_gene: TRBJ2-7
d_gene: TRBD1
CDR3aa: ASSSGQRPYEQY

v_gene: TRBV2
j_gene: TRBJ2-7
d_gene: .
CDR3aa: ASRLRGRTYEQY

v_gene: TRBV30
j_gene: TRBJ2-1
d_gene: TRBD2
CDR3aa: AWRGGADGEQF